These T cell receptor beta chains were read from a single sample in a study of blood T cell repertoires in COVID-19. Sequencing was performed with immunoSEQ multiplex PCR; in TCRdb, only in-frame clones are kept and a portion is missing. The table has 110,000 or so clones, 80% seen once. The source material was peripheral blood. The receptors were gathered from a human donor in a cohort sampled during active or convalescent COVID-19. CDR3s include the opening cysteine and the closing phenylalanine or tryptophan. D genes are given only for firm matches.

v_gene	j_gene	d_gene	CDR3aa
TRBV2	TRBJ2-4	NA	CASSSTRGTKNIQYF
TRBV3-1/TRBV3-2	TRBJ2-1	TRBD2	CASSFSGPYNEQFF
TRBV11-2	TRBJ2-5	TRBD1	CASSSGQGSGGETQYF
TRBV5-4	TRBJ2-7	NA	CASSLVTNSYEQYF
TRBV12-3/TRBV12-4	TRBJ2-1	TRBD2	CATGGSYNEQFF
TRBV11-2	TRBJ2-1	TRBD2	CASSPLAGGLNEQFF
TRBV5-1	TRBJ2-3	TRBD1	CASSPTGDTDTQYF
TRBV10-2	TRBJ1-1	TRBD1	CASRPDRVNTEAFF
TRBV25-1	TRBJ2-5	TRBD1	CASSPPLGQARETQYF
TRBV5-4	TRBJ2-1	TRBD2	CASSSKSGGAYNEQFF
TRBV7-6	TRBJ2-3	TRBD1	CASSLSRTGDTDTQYF
TRBV5-5	TRBJ1-5	TRBD1	CASSWDRGVQPQHF
TRBV5-6	TRBJ1-2	TRBD1	CASSQIRDRGPYTF
TRBV5-1	TRBJ2-1	TRBD2	CASSLDGTSGYNEQFF
TRBV6-5	TRBJ1-2	TRBD1	CASSYQGALGYTF
TRBV2	TRBJ1-1	NA	CASSEGRRNTEAFF
TRBV5-1	TRBJ2-3	TRBD2	CASSLVGLAGSSTDTQYF
TRBV28	TRBJ2-1	TRBD2	CASSPYSGRSHNEQFF
TRBV29-1	TRBJ1-1	NA	CSSMEVRTTLNTEAFF
TRBV20-1	TRBJ1-1	NA	CSAMRGTEAFF
TRBV9	TRBJ1-2	NA	CASKQGYGYTF
TRBV28	TRBJ1-4	NA	CASSPDMANEKLFF
TRBV6-6	TRBJ1-6	TRBD1	CASSPRQGARHNSPLHF
TRBV12-3/TRBV12-4	TRBJ1-5	TRBD1	CASRARGQPQHF
TRBV2	TRBJ2-2	NA	CASSEFGITGELFF
TRBV7-2	TRBJ1-2	TRBD1	CASSPGQGLSYGYTF
TRBV7-9	TRBJ1-6	TRBD1	CASSLRDRGSPLHF
TRBV5-1	TRBJ2-3	NA	CASSLGGPISTDTQYF
TRBV7-9	TRBJ1-2	TRBD1	CASSSRQGTNYGYTF
TRBV18	TRBJ1-5	NA	CASSPFSGQPQHF
TRBV3-1/TRBV3-2	TRBJ2-7	TRBD1	CASSPNPGQGTSYEQYF